This T cell receptor beta chain originates from a study of early stage breast cancer tumors. Study outcomes and limitations: Comparing each tissue with blood distinguished tumor from normal in about 85% of the 16 patients. Compared with adjacent normal breast, tumors showed about 2.4-fold denser, more clonal T cells. Enriched TCRB sequences shared across patients were mostly commonly generated sequences.

The CDR3 covers 15 residues. The germline V gene has CDR1 SSHAT and CDR2 FNYEAQ (reference sequence). Each sample had two DNA replicates, 0.5 ug blood or around 1.4 ug tissue. Using immunoSEQ multiplex PCR, the repertoire was profiled, and TCRdb retains in-frame clones only, with some absent. The sample holds about 48,000 clones; roughly four fifths are singletons and the top ten take more than 1.1%. A single count supports this clone. Antigen unknown. One end of the junction varies from germline; a read error may be responsible. This sequence joins TRBV7-7 and TRBJ2-5; 11 nucleotides agree with TRBD1. The receptor was isolated from a person between 50 and 60 years old with breast cancer. Material: blood. The CDR3 sequence: CASSLGQGGGETQYF. DNA for the CDR3: TGTGCTAGCAGCTTGGGACAGGGGGGGGGAGAGACCCAGTACTTC. The whole variable domain, filled in from reference TRBV7-7 and TRBJ2-5, reads GAGVSQSPRYKVTKRGQDVTLRCDPISSHATLYWYQQALGQGPEFLTYFNYEAQPDKSGLPSDRFSAERPEGSISTLTIQRTEQRDSAMYRCASSLGQGGGETQYFGPGTRLLVL.